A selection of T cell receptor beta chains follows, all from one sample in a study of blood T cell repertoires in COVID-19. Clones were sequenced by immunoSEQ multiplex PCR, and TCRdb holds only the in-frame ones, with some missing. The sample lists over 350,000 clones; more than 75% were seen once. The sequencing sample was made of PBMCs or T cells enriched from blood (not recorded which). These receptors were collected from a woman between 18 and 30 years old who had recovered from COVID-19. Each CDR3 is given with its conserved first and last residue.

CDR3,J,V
CASSYRTGGYEQYF,TRBJ2-7,TRBV7-9
CASSSTGVAPYSGANVLTF,TRBJ2-6,TRBV7-6
CASGWGQRNTGELFF,TRBJ2-2,TRBV7-2
CSASWNHRRNSNTEAFF,TRBJ1-1,TRBV20-1
CASSSRTGGTSTDTQYF,TRBJ2-3,TRBV11-2
CASSEGGHYEQYF,TRBJ2-7,TRBV9
CASRYDRLSYEQYF,TRBJ2-7,TRBV6-5
CASSLSGKTEAFF,TRBJ1-1,TRBV5-1
CASSSRDSPRDTEAFF,TRBJ1-1,TRBV19
CASSEATSGVGTDTQYF,TRBJ2-3,TRBV2
CASSLGQAIYGYTF,TRBJ1-2,TRBV5-6
CASSQVGRVRGVDTIYF,TRBJ1-3,TRBV4-1
CASSQGTGSYGYTF,TRBJ1-2,TRBV4-2
CASSLAGRESYGYTF,TRBJ1-2,TRBV7-9
CASTKGDREQYF,TRBJ2-7,TRBV10-2
CASSYPAEPTYEQYF,TRBJ2-7,TRBV6-6